The 28 T cell receptor beta chains below come from one sample, sequenced in a study of control samples from healthy donors and cancer patients. Data came from immunoSEQ multiplex PCR; TCRdb stores just in-frame clones and leaves some out. The repertoire has around 7,400 clones, roughly 85% of them found once; the top ten carry 28%. Specimen: PBMCs. All receptors derive from a man between 65 and 85 years old with lung cancer.

This sequence joins TRBV19 and TRBJ1-2, with D hard to call. V lost 3 bases to trimming and J lost 2 bases, with 16 bases between them. In germline, CDR1 is LNHDA, CDR2 SQIVND (reference sequence). CDR3 length: 16 amino acids. The CDR3 here is CASSIQALDGNYGYTF. For the CDR3, the DNA is TGTGCCAGTAGTATTCAGGCTCTAGACGGGAACTATGGCTACACCTTC. The whole variable domain, remainder taken from reference TRBV19 and TRBJ1-2, is DGGITQSPKYLFRKEGQNVTLSCEQNLNHDAMYWYRQDPGQGLRLIYYSQIVNDFQKGDIAEGYSVSREKKESFPLTVTSAQKNPTAFYLCASSIQALDGNYGYTFGSGTRLTVV.

The V and J genes are TRBV11-2 and TRBJ2-5; 8 bases are shared with TRBD2. The CDR3 extends over 14 amino acids. V was pared by 3 bases and J by 5 bases, with 5 bases of the junction left unmatched. CDR1 and CDR2 (germline): SGHAT, FQNNGV. Here the CDR3 DNA reads TGTGCCAGCAGCTTTACCAGCGGGGGTGAGACCCAGTACTTC. It is translated as CASSFTSGGETQYF.

Only a few counts were recorded for this clone. V and J are TRBV30 and TRBJ1-1, with D perhaps matching TRBD1 (5 bases). Germline CDR1 is GTSNPN and CDR2 is SVGIG (reference sequence). CDR3 size: 18 residues. The ends were cut back, 2 bases at V and 2 bases at J, with 24 bases in the middle. The CDR3 loop is CAWSTGHRLQITNTEAFF. CDR3 in DNA: TGTGCCTGGAGTACAGGCCACCGTCTACAGATTACCAACACTGAAGCTTTCTTT.

The chain links TRBV5-1 to TRBJ2-3; D remains unclear. V shed 3 bases and J shed 5 bases, with 4 bases lying between them. Germline V gene data show CDR1 as SGHRS and CDR2 as YFSETQ. The CDR3 loop spans 11 amino acids. The CDR3 coding sequence is TGCGCCAGCAGCTACAGAGATACGCAGTATTTT. This translates into CASSYRDTQYF.

This sequence joins TRBV7-2 and TRBJ2-1; D not resolved. The germline V gene has CDR1 SGHTA and CDR2 FQGNSA. The CDR3 runs to 13 residues. Trimming cost V 4 bases and J 3 bases, with 7 bases left between them. CDR3 nucleotide sequence: TGTGCCAGCAGCTCAGAAATCTACAATGAGCAGTTCTTC. Protein product: CASSSEIYNEQFF. Full variable domain (missing parts from reference TRBV7-2 and TRBJ2-1): GAGVSQSPSNKVTEKGKDVELRCDPISGHTALYWYRQSLGQGLEFLIYFQGNSAPDKSGLPSDRFSAERTGGSVSTLTIQRTQQEDSAVYLCASSSEIYNEQFFGPGTRLTVL.

The chain combines TRBV6-1 with TRBJ2-5, with 11 positions matching TRBD2. The junction had 11 bases not matched to a gene; V was cut back by 0 bases and J by 5 bases. CDR1 is MNHNS, CDR2 SASEGT, per germline. CDR3 size: 18 residues. This chain's CDR3 is CASSEALAGGLSRETQYF. DNA for the CDR3: TGTGCCAGCAGTGAAGCTCTAGCGGGAGGCCTGTCGCGGGAGACCCAGTACTTC.

The chain has TRBV19 and TRBJ1-5, with D maybe TRBD1 (5 bases). The ends were cut back, 5 bases at V and 0 bases at J, with 26 bases in the middle. The V gene's germline CDR1 is LNHDA and CDR2 SQIVND (reference sequence). The CDR3 consists of 20 residues. The CDR3 nucleotides are TGTGCCAGTAGTCTTAAACCGGGACCGTCGTTCTCTTATAGCAATCAGCCCCAGCATTTT. Translated, it gives CASSLKPGPSFSYSNQPQHF.

The table lists this clone with a few counts. J is TRBJ1-3 and V is TRBV15, with unresolved D. The V gene lost 0 bases and the J gene lost 1 base, with 4 bases spanning the gap. In germline, CDR1 is LNHNV, CDR2 YYDKDF (reference sequence). The CDR3 is 14 residues long. The CDR3 reads CATSRDRSGNTIYF. The CDR3 coding sequence is TGTGCCACCAGCAGAGACAGGTCTGGAAACACCATATATTTT.

This clone was counted only a few times. The chain joins TRBV15 to TRBJ2-7; a weak D match, TRBD1 (6 bases). Trimming took off 0 bases at V and 3 bases at J, with 12 bases between the two ends. CDR1 LNHNV and CDR2 YYDKDF come from the germline V gene (reference sequence). This CDR3 comprises 15 residues. As DNA, the CDR3 is TGTGCCACCAGCAGAGAGATAGGGGGTCTCTACGAGCAGTACTTC. The encoded protein is CATSREIGGLYEQYF.

The rearrangement joins TRBV6-1 to TRBJ2-3; 10 bases match TRBD2. The CDR3 loop spans 15 amino acids. Germline CDR1 and CDR2: MNHNS and SASEGT. Germline trimming cut 3 bases from V and 5 bases from J; bases unmatched to any gene: 5. The CDR3 coding sequence is TGTGCCAGCAGTGAGGGCTGGACTAGCGGAGATACGCAGTATTTT. It yields the protein CASSEGWTSGDTQYF.

This chain uses TRBV7-2 with TRBJ1-1, with TRBD1 as a possible D gene (6 bases). Germline CDR1 reads SGHTA; CDR2 reads FQGNSA. CDR3 size: 15 residues. The V end lost 1 base, the J end lost 0 bases, and 9 bases lay between the germline ends. CDR3 sequence reads: CASSLVGQMNTEAFF. CDR3 in DNA: TGTGCCAGCAGCTTAGTCGGACAGATGAACACTGAAGCTTTCTTT.

This clone has just one count. The V and J genes are TRBV28 and TRBJ2-7, with D tentatively TRBD2 (6 bases). Trimming took off 3 bases at V and 6 bases at J, with 15 bases between the two ends. Germline V gene lookup returns CDR1 MDHEN and CDR2 SYDVKM. This CDR3 is built from 14 residues. The CDR3 coding sequence is TGTGCCAGCAGTTTGAGGGGAAGCGGGTCCGAGCAGTACTTC. It translates to CASSLRGSGSEQYF.

This clone was observed a single time. Here the CDR3 DNA reads TGTGCCAGCAGTTACGGGGGGGGAGAGACCCAGTACTTC. Amino acids: CASSYGGGETQYF. The chain is built from TRBV6-6 and TRBJ2-5, with 7 bases that match TRBD2. The CDR3 spans 13 residues. Per the germline V gene, CDR1 is MNHNY and CDR2 is SVGAGI (reference sequence). V was pared by 2 bases and J by 4 bases, with 1 base of the junction left unmatched.

The chain uses TRBV5-1 and TRBJ1-3; a weak D match, TRBD1 (6 bases). The CDR3 is 15 amino acids. V gave up 7 bases and J gave up 1 base, with 15 bases separating them. CDR1 and CDR2 (germline): SGHRS, YFSETQ. CDR3 sequence: CASRRLDRSGNTIYF. The CDR3 DNA follows: TGCGCCAGCCGTCGTTTGGACAGATCTGGAAACACCATATATTTT.

The chain employs TRBV3-1 (or the pseudogene TRBV3-2) and TRBJ2-1; possible D gene TRBD2, 6 bases. This CDR3 contains 22 residues. The V and J ends lost 0 bases and 2 bases respectively, with 29 bases between them. Germline V gene lookup returns CDR1 LGHDT and CDR2 YNNKEL (reference sequence). CDR3 coding DNA: TGTGCCAGCAGCCAAGATTGGAGGGGAGGAGCGACAACCTGGGGAACCTACAATGAGCAGTTCTTC. Its protein is CASSQDWRGGATTWGTYNEQFF.

V gene TRBV10-3 combines with J gene TRBJ2-3; a weak D match, TRBD2 (6 bases). The CDR3 sequence is 16 residues long. V lost 1 base, J lost 3 bases, and 14 bases lay in between. Per germline, CDR1 ENHRY and CDR2 SYGVKD. In DNA, the CDR3 is TGTGCCATCAGTGAGTTCGGGGGAGTGGGGACAGATACGCAGTATTTT. It encodes CAISEFGGVGTDTQYF.

The rearrangement links TRBV7-9 to TRBJ1-2; 9 nucleotides match TRBD1. Germline V gene data show CDR1 as SEHNR and CDR2 as FQNEAQ (reference sequence). The junction had 8 bases not matched to a gene; V was cut back by 5 bases and J by 4 bases. This CDR3 is built from 15 residues. CDR3: CASSPGDRAIYGYTF. The CDR3 DNA reads TGTGCCAGCAGCCCGGGGGACAGGGCCATCTATGGCTACACCTTC.

This clone has a handful of counts. This sequence joins TRBV9 and TRBJ1-3, with D perhaps matching TRBD1 (5 bases). CDR3 length equals 19 residues. The ends were cut back, 0 bases at V and 2 bases at J, with 21 bases in the middle. CDR1 is SGDLS, CDR2 YYNGEE, per germline. CDR3 sequence: CASSVDGGLGRGTGNTIYF. As DNA, the CDR3 is TGTGCCAGCAGCGTAGACGGGGGTCTCGGGAGAGGGACTGGAAACACCATATATTTT.

V gene TRBV27 combines with J gene TRBJ2-5, with no clear D. The CDR3 contains 11 residues. The germline V gene encodes CDR1 MNHEY and CDR2 SMNVEV (reference sequence). The V gene lost 5 bases and the J gene lost 0 bases, with 1 base spanning the gap. Written as DNA, the CDR3 is TGTGCCAGCAGTCACCAAGAGACCCAGTACTTC. This codes for CASSHQETQYF.

The rearrangement uses TRBV5-6 and TRBJ1-6; 7 positions agree with TRBD1. The V gene's germline CDR1 is SGHDT and CDR2 YYEEEE. Germline trimming cut 2 bases from V and 7 bases from J; bases unmatched to any gene: 3. The CDR3 has 14 residues. CDR3 sequence: CASSFTQGNSPLHF. CDR3 bases: TGTGCCAGCAGCTTTACACAGGGGAATTCACCCCTCCACTTT. Looking up the rest from reference TRBV5-6 and TRBJ1-6 gives the full variable domain: DAGVTQSPTHLIKTRGQQVTLRCSPKSGHDTVSWYQQALGQGPQFIFQYYEEEERQRGNFPDRFSGHQFPNYSSELNVNALLLGDSALYLCASSFTQGNSPLHFGNGTRLTVT.

The chain combines TRBV13 with TRBJ2-5, with D perhaps matching TRBD2 (6 bases). Germline-derived CDR1 and CDR2 are PRHDT and FYEKMQ (reference sequence). This CDR3 is 15 amino acids long. V was shortened by 0 bases and J by 2 bases, with 10 bases between the two germline ends. CDR3 DNA sequence: TGTGCCAGCAGCTTAGGGCGGGGTCGACAAGAGACCCAGTACTTC. This codes for CASSLGRGRQETQYF.

The V call is TRBV6-4, the J call TRBJ1-5, with a possible D match to TRBD1 (5 bases). The CDR3 runs 13 residues. The germline V and J ends were trimmed by 6 bases and 1 base, with 7 bases remaining between them. The germline V gene has CDR1 MRHNA and CDR2 SNTAGT. The CDR3 region is CASSRESNQPQHF. The CDR3 nucleotides read TGTGCCAGCAGCAGGGAAAGCAATCAGCCCCAGCATTTT.

This clone was recorded once. This sequence joins TRBV13 and TRBJ1-2; D is undetermined. Trimming took off 6 bases at V and 8 bases at J, with 19 bases between the two ends. The CDR3 has 14 amino acids. The germline gives CDR1 PRHDT, CDR2 FYEKMQ (reference sequence). The DNA of the CDR3 is TGTGCCAGCAGGGGTGCCCCGTTGGATCGAGGCTACACCTTC. Translated, it gives CASRGAPLDRGYTF.

The J gene is TRBJ2-2, the V gene TRBV19, with D possibly TRBD1 on 5 matching bases. This CDR3 has 14 amino acids. Deletions cut 2 bases from V and 8 bases from J, with 12 bases between. Germline V lookup: CDR1 LNHDA, CDR2 SQIVND (reference sequence). CDR3: CASSIRGARGELFF. For the CDR3, the DNA is TGTGCCAGTAGTATACGTGGGGCTAGAGGGGAGCTGTTTTTT.

The chain uses TRBV9 and TRBJ1-4; a weak D match, TRBD1 (5 bases). The ends were cut back, 0 bases at V and 8 bases at J, with 17 bases in the middle. CDR3 length: 16 residues. From germline, CDR1 is SGDLS and CDR2 YYNGEE. The CDR3 here is CASSVESAPRGEKLFF. Written as DNA, the CDR3 is TGTGCCAGCAGCGTAGAGTCCGCCCCCCGGGGGGAAAAACTGTTTTTT.

This clone appeared once. The genes are TRBV10-2 and TRBJ2-1; TRBD1 might be the D (5 bases). The CDR3 covers 13 residues. V was clipped by 4 bases and J by 5 bases, with 9 bases between them. Per the germline V gene, CDR1 is WSHSY and CDR2 is SAAADI. The CDR3 loop is CASSVTENNEQFF. The CDR3 DNA reads as TGCGCCAGCAGTGTGACAGAAAACAATGAGCAGTTCTTC.

The V gene is TRBV28, the J gene TRBJ2-7, with 13 bases lining up with TRBD2. The V gene's germline CDR1 is MDHEN and CDR2 SYDVKM. V shed 3 bases and J 0 bases; nucleotides not matched to a gene: 11. The CDR3 spans 19 residues. The CDR3 region is CASSLKQGGLAGNSYEQYF. CDR3 nucleotides: TGTGCCAGCAGTTTGAAGCAGGGGGGACTAGCGGGGAACTCCTACGAGCAGTACTTC.

J is TRBJ2-2 and V is TRBV7-7; 9 bases are a match to TRBD1. V lost 5 bases, J lost 5 bases, and 6 bases stayed unmatched. CDR3 length: 15 amino acids. Per germline, CDR1 SSHAT and CDR2 FNYEAQ (reference sequence). This CDR3 is CASSLGQGGTGELFF. CDR3 nucleotide sequence: TGTGCCAGCAGCCTGGGACAGGGTGGGACCGGGGAGCTGTTTTTT.